These T cell receptor beta chains were read from a single sample in a study of shared T cell receptors in the human thymus. Some clones are missing from TCRdb's copy, which holds only in-frame ones; the method was immunoSEQ multiplex PCR. Of 500,000 to 850,000 clones listed, more than 70% are singletons. This same sample was also taken into another study, of human thymus T cells.

Sequencing was performed on thymocytes. All receptors derive from a boy younger than two with a congenital heart defect. Both conserved end residues are part of each CDR3. Each record gives: CDR3 DNA, CDR3 protein, D gene, J gene, clone size, V gene. D genes are given only for firm matches. Expanded clones are given a class, and other clones once, few, many or no size at all.

CDR3 DNA: TGCGCCAGCAGCTTACAAAGATTCTATGGCTACACCTTC
CDR3 protein: CASSLQRFYGYTF
D gene: .
J gene: TRBJ1-2
clone size: .
V gene: TRBV5-1

CDR3 DNA: TGTGCCAGCAGCTTGGCCTGGGGACAGGGGCCCACCGGGGAGCTGTTTTTT
CDR3 protein: CASSLAWGQGPTGELFF
D gene: TRBD1
J gene: TRBJ2-2
clone size: few
V gene: TRBV5-4

CDR3 DNA: TGTGCCAGCAGGGCGGGACGGAGCCAGCCCCAGCATTTT
CDR3 protein: CASRAGRSQPQHF
D gene: .
J gene: TRBJ1-5
clone size: .
V gene: TRBV6-5

CDR3 DNA: TGCGCCTGGAAGGGACTACTTAATTCACCCCTCCACTTT
CDR3 protein: CAWKGLLNSPLHF
D gene: .
J gene: TRBJ1-6
clone size: .
V gene: TRBV30

CDR3 DNA: TGCGCCAGCAGCCAAGATTTTTCTGTAGGGGGTGGCACTGAAGCTTTCTTT
CDR3 protein: CASSQDFSVGGGTEAFF
D gene: .
J gene: TRBJ1-1
clone size: .
V gene: TRBV4-1

CDR3 DNA: TGTGCCAGTAGGACTAGCGGGAGGGCCGGAGATACGCAGTATTTT
CDR3 protein: CASRTSGRAGDTQYF
D gene: TRBD2
J gene: TRBJ2-3
clone size: .
V gene: TRBV19

CDR3 DNA: TGTGCCAGCAGTCCTACGGGACAGGCCTATGGCTACACCTTC
CDR3 protein: CASSPTGQAYGYTF
D gene: TRBD1
J gene: TRBJ1-2
clone size: .
V gene: TRBV28

CDR3 DNA: TGTGCCAGCAGCTCATCGAGGAGGGAAGCTTTCTTT
CDR3 protein: CASSSSRREAFF
D gene: .
J gene: TRBJ1-1
clone size: .
V gene: TRBV5-4

CDR3 DNA: TGTGCCAGCAGTTCAGTACCCATACAGAAGGTTGGTGGCTACACCTTC
CDR3 protein: CASSSVPIQKVGGYTF
D gene: .
J gene: TRBJ1-2
clone size: .
V gene: TRBV28

CDR3 DNA: TGTGCCATCAGTGAAGGTCCGGGCTCCTACGAGCAGTACTTC
CDR3 protein: CAISEGPGSYEQYF
D gene: .
J gene: TRBJ2-7
clone size: .
V gene: TRBV10-3

CDR3 DNA: TGTGCCAGTAGTATAAGGGACAGTGAAGCTTTCTTT
CDR3 protein: CASSIRDSEAFF
D gene: TRBD1
J gene: TRBJ1-1
clone size: .
V gene: TRBV19

CDR3 DNA: TGCAGCGCCCGCCTGGGGGGGTCCGGTTACAATGAGCAGTTCTTC
CDR3 protein: CSARLGGSGYNEQFF
D gene: TRBD2
J gene: TRBJ2-1
clone size: .
V gene: TRBV29-1

CDR3 DNA: TGTGCCAGCTCACCACCGATTGGGAGTGGAAACACCATATATTTT
CDR3 protein: CASSPPIGSGNTIYF
D gene: .
J gene: TRBJ1-3
clone size: .
V gene: TRBV18

CDR3 DNA: TGTGCCAGCAGTCGACGGACGGACAGGGGCTCTGGGGCCAACGTCCTGACTTTC
CDR3 protein: CASSRRTDRGSGANVLTF
D gene: TRBD1
J gene: TRBJ2-6
clone size: .
V gene: TRBV28

CDR3 DNA: TGTGCCAGCAGCTTGGGCGTTCGCGGGAGGGCCCTCGAGCAGTACTTC
CDR3 protein: CASSLGVRGRALEQYF
D gene: TRBD2
J gene: TRBJ2-7
clone size: .
V gene: TRBV5-4

CDR3 DNA: TGCGCCAGCAGCCAAGAATCCTTCCCCAGGGATTCACCCCTCCACTTT
CDR3 protein: CASSQESFPRDSPLHF
D gene: .
J gene: TRBJ1-6
clone size: .
V gene: TRBV4-1